This T cell receptor beta chain was identified during a study of control samples from healthy donors and cancer patients. The CDR3 extends over 13 amino acids. Trimming stripped 3 bases from V and 9 bases from J, with 12 bases between. Clones were sequenced by immunoSEQ multiplex PCR, and TCRdb holds only the in-frame ones, with some missing. This sample has some 110,000 clones, with 85% to 90% found just once. The source is a woman in her seventies in good health. V usage is TRBV12-3 or TRBV12-4 and J usage is TRBJ1-5, with no clear D. Sequencing input: blood. The CDR3 DNA reads as TGTGCCAGCAGTTTTGATAAGATGGGGCCCCAGCATTTT. Translating gives CASSFDKMGPQHF.